This T cell receptor (beta chain) was sequenced during a study of blood T cell repertoires in COVID-19. Across the whole study: Sites across the United States, Italy and Spain contributed samples from acute and convalescent COVID-19. PBMCs, B-cell-depleted T cells, or T cells were the source of the cDNA or gDNA that made up the material.

In the original workflow: Researchers report that nucleated cell counts were estimated from reference gene primer amplification. Here immunoSEQ multiplex PCR was the method, and the copy in TCRdb shows in-frame clones only, minus some. That table furnishes V, J and clone size, whereas the DNA furnished D and trimming. The table has about 360,000 clones, around 83% seen once. Germline V gene sequence: CDR1 MNHNY, CDR2 SVGAGI (reference sequence). Trimming shortened V by 10 bases and J by 0 bases, and 8 bases separated the two germline ends. The CDR3 consists of 12 residues. The chain carries TRBV6-6 and TRBJ2-3; D is possibly TRBD1 (5 bases). The sequence came from a man aged 30 to 45 with active or convalescent COVID-19. The sequencing sample was made of peripheral blood. DNA of the CDR3: TGTGCCACCAGGGCTAGCACAGATACGCAGTATTTT. Protein product: CATRASTDTQYF.